The clone carrying this T cell receptor beta chain was picked up a small number of times. Its antigen is undetermined. The CDR3 loop spans 11 amino acids. The V gene lost 0 bases and the J gene lost 8 bases, with 5 bases spanning the gap. Germline CDR1 reads SGHKS; CDR2 reads YYEKEE (reference sequence). Per sample, no less than 6 micrograms of total RNA were extracted. The entry originates in a study of blood T cells in healthy people across ages. General study points: Per million T cells, TCR beta diversity dropped roughly linearly as age increased.

For the second PCR, which ran for roughly 6 to 11 cycles, a sample-barcoded 5' primer and a J-beta primer mix were used. TCRdb ran MiXCR on the 5' RACE reads and lists one entry per CDR3 protein. The sample yields hundreds of thousands of distinct CDR3 sequences, more than 40% seen once. The sequenced sample was blood. The sequence came from a man in his 60s in good health. The rearrangement joins TRBV5-5 to TRBJ1-1; no definite D call. This chain's CDR3 is CASSLDREAFF. CDR3 DNA sequence: TGTGCCAGCAGCTTGGACCGGGAAGCTTTCTTT.